This passage covers 22 T cell receptor beta chains from one sample sequenced in a study of CD8+ T cells in alopecia areata. Extracted RNA was reverse transcribed, and the resulting cDNA served as sequencing template. Clones were read by immunoSEQ multiplex PCR, and TCRdb kept only the in-frame ones, dropping some. The repertoire has fewer than 250,000 clones, about 40% of them found once; the top ten carry about 2.6%. As to treatment: oral pan-JAK inhibitor, 5-10 mg twice daily. Specimen: CD4+ T cells sorted from blood, collected at approximately week 36, from a patient treated with tofacitinib. These receptors all come from a human donor with alopecia areata.

The chain combines TRBV11-2 with TRBJ2-7; D uncertain. This CDR3 region has 12 residues. CDR1 SGHAT and CDR2 FQNNGV come from the germline V gene. The ends were cut back, 5 bases at V and 7 bases at J, with 12 bases in the middle. CDR3 region: CASSPHQGEQYF. CDR3 sequence (DNA): TGTGCCAGCAGCCCCCATCAAGGGGAGCAGTACTTC.

This chain connects TRBV29-1 to TRBJ1-4; the D gene is possibly TRBD1 (5 bases). The CDR3 is made up of 11 amino acids. Trimming cost V 2 bases and J 7 bases, with 5 bases left between them. The V gene's germline CDR1 is SQVTM and CDR2 ANQGSEA. For the CDR3, the DNA is TGCAGCGTTGAAAGGGGTGAAAAACTGTTTTTT. Its translation is CSVERGEKLFF.

This clone showed up just a few times. The chain joins TRBV29-1 to TRBJ2-3; 10 bases match TRBD2. Trimming at V came to 3 bases and at J to 7 bases, leaving 7 bases not matched to a gene. The CDR3 is made up of 14 amino acids. Germline CDR1 SQVTM, CDR2 ANQGSEA. The CDR3 loop reads CSVDRTSGTNTQYF. The CDR3 DNA sequence: TGCAGCGTTGACCGGACTAGCGGCACGAATACGCAGTATTTT.

The V gene is TRBV28, the J gene TRBJ2-3; no reliable D call. Trimming removed 7 bases from V and 2 bases from J, with 4 bases in between. Germline CDR1 MDHEN, CDR2 SYDVKM. There are 11 residues in the CDR3. CDR3: CASTSTDTQYF. The CDR3 DNA is TGTGCCAGCACTTCCACAGATACGCAGTATTTT.

The rearrangement uses TRBV28 and TRBJ2-1; 7 nucleotides line up with TRBD1. In germline, CDR1 is MDHEN, CDR2 SYDVKM. The length of the CDR3 is 12 residues. V lost 6 bases and J lost 9; bases outside the gene matches: 5. The CDR3: CASSRYRGEQFF. In nucleotides, the CDR3 is TGTGCCAGCAGCCGATACAGGGGTGAGCAGTTCTTC. The variable domain in full, completed from reference TRBV28 and TRBJ2-1, reads DVKVTQSSRYLVKRTGEKVFLECVQDMDHENMFWYRQDPGLGLRLIYFSYDVKMKEKGDIPEGYSVSREKKERFSLILESASTNQTSMYLCASSRYRGEQFFGPGTRLTVL.

This chain connects TRBV30 to TRBJ2-4; maybe TRBD2 (6 bases). Germline values: CDR1 GTSNPN, CDR2 SVGIG (reference sequence). V was pared by 2 bases and J by 6 bases, with 11 bases between. The CDR3 extends over 13 amino acids. In DNA, the CDR3 is TGTGCCTGGAGTTTAGCCGGGGGAAACATTCAGTACTTC. This gives the protein CAWSLAGGNIQYF. Together with reference TRBV30 and TRBJ2-4, the CDR3 gives the full variable domain: SQTIHQWPATLVQPVGSPLSLECTVEGTSNPNLYWYRQAAGRGLQLLFYSVGIGQISSEVPQNLSASRPQDRQFILSSKKLLLSDSGFYLCAWSLAGGNIQYFGAGTRLSVL.

This chain links TRBV7-6 with TRBJ2-2; D remains unclear. Between the trimmed V and J ends, which lost 3 bases and 0 bases, there was a span of 17 bases. This CDR3 comprises 18 residues. CDR1 is SGHVS and CDR2 is FNYEAQ in the germline V gene. This CDR3 reads CASSLIRANLPNTGELFF. The CDR3 DNA reads as TGTGCCAGCAGCTTGATTCGGGCAAACCTTCCGAACACCGGGGAGCTGTTTTTT.

The chain uses TRBV7-3 and TRBJ2-1; D is unclear. The CDR3 spans 13 residues. Germline V CDR1 and CDR2: SGHTA, FQGTGA. Trimming stripped 3 bases from V and 14 bases from J, with 17 bases between. Here the CDR3 reads CASSFGPGFREFF. In nucleotides, the CDR3 is TGTGCCAGCAGCTTCGGCCCAGGCTTTCGGGAGTTCTTC.

This chain uses TRBV6-1 with TRBJ2-7; no clear D gene. Trimming took 2 bases from V and 2 from J, leaving 10 bases between them. The germline V gene has CDR1 MNHNS and CDR2 SASEGT. This CDR3 has 14 residues. Written as DNA, the CDR3 is TGTGCCAGCAGTGAATATCAAGGACCCTACGAGCAGTACTTC. Amino acid sequence: CASSEYQGPYEQYF.

This clone was detected a few times. The chain couples TRBV7-2 to TRBJ2-1, with D perhaps matching TRBD1 (7 bases). The germline V and J ends were trimmed by 3 bases and 6 bases, with 15 bases remaining between them. The CDR3 has 15 residues. The germline V gene encodes CDR1 SGHTA and CDR2 FQGNSA. Here the CDR3 DNA reads TGTGCCAGCAGCTTTGGAGGGGGCGCATTCAATGAGCAGTTCTTC. This codes for CASSFGGGAFNEQFF.

The rearrangement uses TRBV30 and TRBJ2-7; 7 bases are shared with TRBD2. Germline CDR1 and CDR2: GTSNPN and SVGIG (reference sequence). CDR3 length equals 15 residues. V was pared by 5 bases and J by 7 bases, with 17 bases of the junction left unmatched. The CDR3 DNA reads as TGTGCCTGGGGACCACTGGCGGGAGTGGTTAAAGAGCAGTACTTC. Protein: CAWGPLAGVVKEQYF.

The chain joins TRBV30 to TRBJ2-5; no firm D call. Germline V CDR1 and CDR2: GTSNPN, SVGIG (reference sequence). Trimming took 0 bases from V and 5 from J, leaving 13 bases between them. The CDR3 sequence is 14 residues long. CDR3 sequence (DNA): TGTGCCTGGAGTGTAGGTGGGGTGGGCGAGACCCAGTACTTC. Encoded protein: CAWSVGGVGETQYF.

This clone appeared a few times. V and J are TRBV11-2 and TRBJ2-2; 7 bases fit TRBD2. Germline CDR1 is SGHAT and CDR2 is FQNNGV. J lost 1 base, V lost 6 bases, and 5 bases had no gene match. This CDR3 is 15 amino acids long. CDR3 bases: TGTGCCAGCAGTCGAGCGGGACGGAACACCGGGGAGCTGTTTTTT. This translates into CASSRAGRNTGELFF.

Comments on this clone: This sample also contains other DNA sequences that code for the same CDR3. The chain couples TRBV29-1 to TRBJ2-3; D unclear. The CDR3 length is 11 residues. Trimming pared 4 bases from V and 5 bases from J, leaving 7 bases between. Looked up from germline, CDR1 is SQVTM and CDR2 is ANQGSEA. The chain's CDR3 is CSVVSGDTQYF. The CDR3 DNA sequence: TGCAGCGTTGTCTCTGGAGATACGCAGTATTTT.

This clone was found a few times. The gene calls are TRBV5-5 and TRBJ1-1; TRBD1 is a possible D gene (5 bases). V was shortened by 2 bases and J by 5 bases, with 10 bases between the two germline ends. Germline CDR1 and CDR2: SGHKS and YYEKEE (reference sequence). The CDR3 loop spans 13 amino acids. The CDR3 loop reads CASSFVQVTEAFF. DNA for the CDR3: TGTGCCAGCAGCTTTGTACAGGTTACTGAAGCTTTCTTT.

The rearrangement joins TRBV29-1 to TRBJ2-5; 12 nucleotides match TRBD2. CDR3 size: 13 residues. V trimming: 3 bases; J trimming: 6 bases; junction bases outside the gene matches: 2. CDR1 SQVTM and CDR2 ANQGSEA come from the germline V gene. The CDR3 region has the DNA TGCAGCGTTGATCTAGCGGGAGGGCAGACCCAGTACTTC. Its translation is CSVDLAGGQTQYF.

The chain employs TRBV25-1 and TRBJ2-5; possible D gene TRBD2, 6 bases. CDR3 length: 14 residues. V shed 10 bases and J shed 4 bases, with 19 bases lying between them. Germline lookup yields CDR1 MGHDK and CDR2 SYGVNS. CDR3 in DNA: TGTGCCACCGCCGCCGGCGGGAAAGGAGAGACCCAGTACTTC. Translation: CATAAGGKGETQYF.

This clone has only a few counts. In nucleotides, the CDR3 is TGCAGCGTTGAAGATCCTAGCGGGAGTTACGAGCAGTACTTC. Its translation is CSVEDPSGSYEQYF. The chain joins TRBV29-1 to TRBJ2-7, with TRBD2 matching over 10 bases. The CDR3 has 14 amino acids. Germline CDR1 is SQVTM and CDR2 is ANQGSEA. The V gene end was trimmed by 0 bases and the J gene end by 4 bases; junction bases not matched to a gene: 3.

The chain combines TRBV27 with TRBJ1-1; D is unclear. CDR1 is MNHEY and CDR2 is SMNVEV in the germline V gene (reference sequence). Trimming pared 3 bases from V and 4 bases from J, leaving 12 bases between. CDR3 length: 14 amino acids. CDR3 region: CASSFWGTSTEAFF. As DNA, the CDR3 is TGTGCCAGCAGTTTTTGGGGTACGAGCACTGAAGCTTTCTTT.

This clone was counted between two and nine times. This rearrangement joins TRBV4-1 to TRBJ1-3, with a possible D match to TRBD1 (5 bases). CDR1 and CDR2 (germline): MGHRA, YSYEKL. V gave up 4 bases and J gave up 6 bases, with 22 bases separating them. The CDR3 sequence is 17 residues long. The CDR3 coding sequence is TGCGCCAGCAGCCCTGGTCCAGCGGCGGGGGAAGAAAACACCATATATTTT. This codes for CASSPGPAAGEENTIYF.

This clone was counted ten times or more. The chain couples TRBV6-5 to TRBJ2-3; D is perhaps TRBD2 (5 bases). CDR1 is MNHEY and CDR2 is SVGAGI in the germline V gene. The CDR3 contains 16 residues. V was shortened by 0 bases and J by 3 bases, with 13 bases between the two germline ends. The DNA for the CDR3 is TGTGCCAGCAGTTACTCTCGGGGAGAAGGGACAGATACGCAGTATTTT. Translated, it gives CASSYSRGEGTDTQYF.

This clone was recorded a few times. At the DNA level, this CDR3 is encoded by other sequences in the same sample as well. This sequence joins TRBV18 and TRBJ2-7; possible D gene TRBD1, 6 bases. Germline V CDR1 and CDR2: KGHSH, LQKENI. The CDR3 spans 13 residues. The germline V and J ends were trimmed by 2 bases and 5 bases, with 10 bases remaining between them. The CDR3 loop reads CASSPGQSHEQYF. The CDR3 DNA is TGTGCCAGCTCACCAGGACAGTCCCACGAGCAGTACTTC.